The next 14 T cell receptor beta chains were all read from a single sample in a study of T cells in localized non-small cell lung cancer. The data were produced by immunoSEQ multiplex PCR, yet TCRdb's version contains in-frame clones alone and is incomplete. The table records 15,000 to 20,000 clones, over 70% of them present only once. Specimen: peripheral blood, collected before any cancer treatment. These receptors were taken from a male donor at least 60 years old with stage I lung adenocarcinoma.

The chain carries TRBV7-2 and TRBJ2-5; 8 bases map to TRBD2. Unmatched junction bases numbered 5, after V lost 0 bases and J lost 5 bases. The CDR3 loop spans 15 amino acids. Germline loops: CDR1 SGHTA, CDR2 FQGNSA. The CDR3 DNA reads TGTGCCAGCAGCTTAGCCGCGACTAGCGCGGAGACCCAGTACTTC. As protein: CASSLAATSAETQYF.

The V gene is TRBV19, the J gene TRBJ2-5; 9 bases align to TRBD1. V dropped 6 bases and J dropped 3; count of bases not matched to a gene: 5. Germline V CDR1 and CDR2: LNHDA, SQIVND (reference sequence). This CDR3 is built from 14 residues. The CDR3 nucleotides read TGTGCCAGTAGATCAACAGGGGGCGAAGAGACCCAGTACTTC. It specifies CASRSTGGEETQYF.

This chain joins TRBV5-4 and TRBJ2-7; possibly TRBD1 for D (6 bases). V lost 2 bases, J lost 4 bases, and 10 bases lay in between. Per germline, CDR1 SGHNT and CDR2 YYREEE (reference sequence). CDR3 length equals 13 residues. CDR3 DNA: TGTGCCAGCAGCTTACAGGGCGAGTACGAGCAGTACTTC. Translation gives CASSLQGEYEQYF.

This chain links TRBV5-1 with TRBJ1-2; 7 bases are shared with TRBD1. Per the germline V gene, CDR1 is SGHRS and CDR2 is YFSETQ. Unmatched junction bases numbered 0, after V lost 1 base and J lost 3 bases. The CDR3 contains 13 residues. The CDR3 DNA is TGCGCCAGCAGCTTGACAGGGGACTATGGCTACACCTTC. It translates to CASSLTGDYGYTF. The whole variable domain, remainder taken from reference TRBV5-1 and TRBJ1-2, is KAGVTQTPRYLIKTRGQQVTLSCSPISGHRSVSWYQQTPGQGLQFLFEYFSETQRNKGNFPGRFSGRQFSNSRSEMNVSTLELGDSALYLCASSLTGDYGYTFGSGTRLTVV.

This chain connects TRBV29-1 to TRBJ2-4; 7 bases are a match to TRBD1. CDR1 is SQVTM and CDR2 is ANQGSEA in the germline V gene. V gave up 7 bases and J gave up 9 bases; unmatched junction bases: 9. The length of the CDR3 is 12 residues. The CDR3 loop is CSGATQGSIQYF. The CDR3 bases are TGCAGCGGCGCCACACAGGGGAGCATTCAGTACTTC.

The chain recombines TRBV29-1 with TRBJ1-2; D gene uncertain. The germline V and J ends were trimmed by 6 bases and 3 bases, with 11 bases remaining between them. Germline V lookup: CDR1 SQVTM, CDR2 ANQGSEA. This CDR3 contains 12 residues. CDR3 in amino acids: CSVATVHYGYTF. The CDR3 DNA reads TGCAGCGTCGCCACAGTTCACTATGGCTACACCTTC.

The chain employs TRBV29-1 and TRBJ1-1, with D maybe TRBD1 (6 bases). This CDR3 has 14 residues. V lost 4 bases and J lost 0, with 12 bases in between. Germline assignment: CDR1 SQVTM and CDR2 ANQGSEA. CDR3 DNA: TGCAGCGTTGTGGACAGAGCCATGAACACTGAAGCTTTCTTT. This sequence encodes CSVVDRAMNTEAFF. Looking up the rest from reference TRBV29-1 and TRBJ1-1 gives the full variable domain: SAVISQKPSRDICQRGTSLTIQCQVDSQVTMMFWYRQQPGQSLTLIATANQGSEATYESGFVIDKFPISRPNLTFSTLTVSNMSPEDSSIYLCSVVDRAMNTEAFFGQGTRLTVV.

J is TRBJ2-7 and V is TRBV11-3; either TRBD1 or TRBD2 may fit D (6 bases each). The germline CDR1 and CDR2 sequences are SGHNT and YENEEA. V lost 5 bases, J lost 3 bases, and 11 bases lay in between. CDR3 length: 13 residues. CDR3 in amino acids: CASSLGGSYEQYF. The CDR3 DNA follows: TGTGCCAGCAGCCTAGGGGGGAGCTACGAGCAGTACTTC.

J is TRBJ2-7 and V is TRBV11-2; maybe TRBD2 (6 bases). This CDR3 is built from 12 residues. The germline V gene encodes CDR1 SGHAT and CDR2 FQNNGV. The V end lost 5 bases, the J end lost 13 bases, and 18 bases lay between the germline ends. The CDR3 bases are TGTGCCAGCAGCAAAGCCGGGACTCCGGATTACTTC. Amino acids: CASSKAGTPDYF.

The chain joins TRBV4-2 to TRBJ2-3, with 9 bases aligning to TRBD2. V lost 7 bases to trimming and J lost 4 bases; unmatched junction nucleotides: 9. In germline, CDR1 is LGHNA, CDR2 YNFKEQ. The CDR3 totals 15 residues. In nucleotides, the CDR3 is TGTGCCAGCAATTCCGGACTAGCGAGTCCAGATACGCAGTATTTT. It translates to CASNSGLASPDTQYF.

V gene TRBV28 combines with J gene TRBJ1-2, with TRBD1 as a possible D gene (5 bases). CDR3 length: 17 residues. Germline lookup yields CDR1 MDHEN and CDR2 SYDVKM. Trimming took 0 bases from V and 4 from J, leaving 18 bases between them. The chain's CDR3 is CASSLWGGGRLIYGYTF. Here the CDR3 DNA reads TGTGCCAGCAGTTTATGGGGGGGTGGCAGACTGATCTATGGCTACACCTTC.

The chain links TRBV11-1 to TRBJ2-1; D is unresolved. This CDR3 is built from 13 residues. Trimming removed 2 bases from V and 5 bases from J, with 7 bases in between. Germline V gene sequence: CDR1 SGHAT, CDR2 FQDESV (reference sequence). The CDR3, as DNA: TGTGCCAGCAGCTTATTCACAGACAATGAGCAGTTCTTC. This encodes CASSLFTDNEQFF.

The rearrangement links TRBV12-5 to TRBJ1-2; TRBD1 is a possible D gene (5 bases). The CDR3 contains 12 residues. Germline CDR1 and CDR2: LGHNT and FRNRAP. The V gene lost 4 bases and the J gene lost 3 bases, with 6 bases spanning the gap. Here the CDR3 reads CASGWGDYGYTF. CDR3 sequence (DNA): TGTGCTAGTGGTTGGGGGGACTATGGCTACACCTTC.

Written as DNA, the CDR3 is TGCGCCAGCAGCCAAGATGCGAACACCGGGGAGCTGTTTTTT. This gives the protein CASSQDANTGELFF. The chain is built from TRBV4-3 and TRBJ2-2, with D hard to call. This CDR3 is 14 amino acids long. V was pared by 0 bases and J by 0 bases, with 2 bases between. The germline V gene has CDR1 LGHNA and CDR2 YSLEER.